The TCR beta chain described here comes from a study of OX40 agonist ivuxolimab in advanced cancers. Across the whole study: Checkpoint inhibitors had been given previously to about 38% of patients. A partial response was reached by three patients: one with hepatocellular carcinoma and two with cutaneous melanoma.

Profiling relied on immunoSEQ multiplex PCR, and the TCRdb table lists in-frame clones only, not all of them. In the table there are about 39,000 clones, roughly 90% of which are singletons. This CDR3 contains 13 residues. Trimming removed 4 bases from V and 8 bases from J, with 12 bases in between. Germline V gene data show CDR1 as SGHDN and CDR2 as FVKESK. This sequence joins TRBV14 and TRBJ2-4; D call uncertain. Source: CD4+ or CD8+ T cells sorted from blood, taken in a trial of the OX40 agonist ivuxolimab. This clonotype was sampled from an adult with an advanced solid tumor such as melanoma, head and neck, liver or kidney cancer. The CDR3 here is CASSLLVGDIQYF. The CDR3 DNA follows: TGTGCCAGCAGCCTCCTGGTGGGCGACATTCAGTACTTC.